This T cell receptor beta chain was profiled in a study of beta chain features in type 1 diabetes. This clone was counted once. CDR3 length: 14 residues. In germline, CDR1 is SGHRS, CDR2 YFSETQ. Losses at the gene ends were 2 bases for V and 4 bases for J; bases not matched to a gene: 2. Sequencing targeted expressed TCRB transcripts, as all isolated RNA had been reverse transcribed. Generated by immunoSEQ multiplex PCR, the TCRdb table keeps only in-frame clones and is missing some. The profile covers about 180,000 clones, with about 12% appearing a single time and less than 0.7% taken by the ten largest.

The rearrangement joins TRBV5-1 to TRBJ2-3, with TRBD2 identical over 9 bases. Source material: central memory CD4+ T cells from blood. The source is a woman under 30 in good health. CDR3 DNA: TGCGCCAGCAGCTTAGGGACTAGCCCAGATACGCAGTATTTT. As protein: CASSLGTSPDTQYF.